This TCR beta chain was retrieved from a study of cytomegalovirus exposure and HLA in healthy donors. Germline assignment: CDR1 PRHDT and CDR2 FYEKMQ (reference sequence). The CDR3 is 11 amino acids. After removal of 7 bases from V and 16 bases from J, the junction contained 7 bases not matched to a gene. Points on this clone: What it recognizes is unknown.

The PCR had 60 Vbeta and 13 Jbeta primers. The repertoire was sequenced with immunoSEQ multiplex PCR; TCRdb's copy has only in-frame clones and lacks some. The sample has 150,000 to 200,000 clones, about three quarters seen once. Study-level results: What TCR beta sequences reportedly achieved was accurate prediction of HLA-A and HLA-B alleles in most subjects. In a later analysis, CMV-associated beta chains were mostly HLA-associated, it appeared.

The receptor was derived from a girl between 10 and 17 years old in good health and CMV-seronegative. This chain joins TRBV13 and TRBJ2-6; 7 bases line up with TRBD1. The sample was PBMCs. The CDR3 is CASTLTTGLTF. CDR3 sequence (DNA): TGTGCCAGCACCCTAACGACAGGGCTGACTTTC.